These 17 T cell receptor beta chains came from one sample sequenced in a study of blood T cell repertoires in COVID-19. Repertoires were generated with immunoSEQ multiplex PCR, while TCRdb's copy carries only in-frame clones and drops some. The sample has 95,000 to 100,000 clones, 85% seen once. Sequencing used peripheral blood. These receptors all stem from a woman in her 70s with active or convalescent COVID-19.

V gene TRBV28 combines with J gene TRBJ1-4; no reliable D call. Trimming left V 5 bases short and J 9 bases short, with 19 bases between. The germline CDR1 and CDR2 sequences are MDHEN and SYDVKM. The CDR3 runs to 15 residues. CDR3 nucleotides: TGTGCCAGCAGTACCATCGGGTCCCACCTACAAAAACTGTTTTTT. This encodes CASSTIGSHLQKLFF.

On this clone: The junction and the germline gene differ at one end; a read error may be behind it. V and J are TRBV13 and TRBJ1-2; D might be TRBD1 (5 bases). The CDR3 sequence is 13 residues long. Germline CDR1 and CDR2: PRHDT and FYEKMQ (reference sequence). This CDR3 is CASTLGALPGYTF. CDR3 in DNA: TGTGCCAGCACCTTAGGGGCCCTCCCGGGCTACACCTTC.

The sample holds one count of this clone. The chain recombines TRBV7-2 with TRBJ1-5; D is unclear. The CDR3 has 15 residues. Germline values: CDR1 SGHTA, CDR2 FQGNSA. Trimming shortened V by 1 base and J by 6 bases, and 13 bases separated the two germline ends. The CDR3 sequence: CASSLVLGGSQPQHF. The DNA of the CDR3 is TGTGCCAGCAGCTTAGTCCTCGGCGGCAGTCAGCCCCAGCATTTT.

The V gene is TRBV5-6, the J gene TRBJ2-7, with D possibly TRBD2 on 6 matching bases. Germline V gives CDR1 SGHDT, CDR2 YYEEEE. Trimming took 4 bases from V and 4 from J, leaving 18 bases between them. The CDR3 loop spans 15 amino acids. The CDR3 sequence is CASSIRGLKAYEQYF. The CDR3 DNA sequence: TGTGCCAGCAGCATACGGGGGTTGAAGGCGTACGAGCAGTACTTC.

J is TRBJ2-2 and V is TRBV2; 11 bases are a match to TRBD2. V trimming: 6 bases; J trimming: 5 bases; junction bases outside the gene matches: 5. CDR1 is SNHLY and CDR2 is FYNNEI in the germline V gene. This CDR3 region has 15 residues. The CDR3 DNA follows: TGTGCCAGCAGATTAGCGGGGGGGAGGACCGGGGAGCTGTTTTTT. Protein: CASRLAGGRTGELFF.

The chain links TRBV6-5 to TRBJ2-5; 7 positions match TRBD1. The CDR3 runs 14 residues. With 2 bases clipped from V and 4 bases from J, the junction kept 4 bases outside the gene matches. CDR1 is MNHEY and CDR2 is SVGAGI in the germline V gene. The CDR3 protein is CASSYLDRAETQYF. Here the CDR3 DNA reads TGTGCCAGCAGTTACCTAGACAGGGCAGAGACCCAGTACTTC.

V and J are TRBV10-3 and TRBJ2-1, with D hard to call. This CDR3 has 15 amino acids. CDR1 and CDR2 from the germline V gene are ENHRY and SYGVKD. V was clipped by 5 bases and J by 8 bases, with 19 bases between them. CDR3 loop: CAISPGSSTAHEQFF. The CDR3 DNA reads TGTGCCATCAGTCCCGGGTCTTCAACGGCCCATGAGCAGTTCTTC.

The rearrangement uses TRBV5-1 and TRBJ2-1, with 7 bases fitting TRBD1. Germline V CDR1 and CDR2: SGHRS, YFSETQ. V shed 0 bases and J 3 bases; nucleotides not matched to a gene: 9. This CDR3 is built from 17 residues. In DNA, the CDR3 is TGCGCCAGCAGCTTGGTGGACGGGGACAGAGTCTACAATGAGCAGTTCTTC. Translated, it gives CASSLVDGDRVYNEQFF.

This chain links TRBV7-9 with TRBJ2-7; 8 nucleotides agree with TRBD2. This CDR3 contains 15 residues. Looked up from germline, CDR1 is SEHNR and CDR2 is FQNEAQ (reference sequence). Trimming took 5 bases from V and 3 from J; bases not matched to a gene: 9. The CDR3 DNA is TGTGCCAGCAGCCTGGGGAGCGGGAGAGGCTACGAGCAGTACTTC. It yields the protein CASSLGSGRGYEQYF.

The V and J genes are TRBV19 and TRBJ1-5; 9 bases fit TRBD1. Germline V gene data show CDR1 as LNHDA and CDR2 as SQIVND (reference sequence). With 7 bases clipped from V and 2 bases from J, the junction kept 6 bases outside the gene matches. The CDR3 totals 15 residues. The CDR3, as DNA: TGTGCCAGTAAGGGACAGGGCCTTGGCAATCAGCCCCAGCATTTT. Translated, it gives CASKGQGLGNQPQHF. The whole variable domain, filled in from reference TRBV19 and TRBJ1-5, reads DGGITQSPKYLFRKEGQNVTLSCEQNLNHDAMYWYRQDPGQGLRLIYYSQIVNDFQKGDIAEGYSVSREKKESFPLTVTSAQKNPTAFYLCASKGQGLGNQPQHFGDGTRLSIL.

This chain links TRBV27 with TRBJ1-6; tentatively, D is TRBD1 (5 bases). The CDR3 length is 12 residues. Germline CDR1 MNHEY, CDR2 SMNVEV (reference sequence). The V and J ends lost 6 bases and 7 bases respectively, with 7 bases between them. The DNA for the CDR3 is TGTGCCAGCAGGGCAGGGAATTCACCCCTCCACTTT. Translation gives CASRAGNSPLHF.

The CDR3 spells CASSSGLLIYNEQFF. DNA for the CDR3: TGTGCCAGCAGCTCGGGACTCCTTATTTACAATGAGCAGTTCTTC. V usage is TRBV7-2 and J usage is TRBJ2-1, with TRBD2 as a possible D gene (6 bases). The CDR3 runs 15 residues. Per germline, CDR1 SGHTA and CDR2 FQGNSA. V was cut by 4 bases and J by 4 bases, with 14 bases left in between.

The chain couples TRBV30 to TRBJ1-4; 8 bases match TRBD1. This CDR3 is 14 amino acids long. The ends lost 2 bases at V and 6 bases at J; junction bases unmatched: 5. Germline V CDR1 and CDR2: GTSNPN, SVGIG (reference sequence). CDR3 nucleotide sequence: TGTGCCTGGAGTATCGGACAGGGTGATGAAAAACTGTTTTTT. This encodes CAWSIGQGDEKLFF.

This clone was counted a single time. CDR3 loop: CASSLLESYGYTF. Here the CDR3 DNA reads TGTGCCAGCAGCTTACTAGAGAGCTATGGCTACACCTTC. The chain carries TRBV7-9 and TRBJ1-2; the D is unclear. V was trimmed by 2 bases and J by 4 bases, leaving 8 bases between them. Germline values: CDR1 SEHNR, CDR2 FQNEAQ (reference sequence). The CDR3 spans 13 residues.

The chain is built from TRBV3-1 (or the pseudogene TRBV3-2) and TRBJ1-2; 7 bases map to TRBD1. CDR1 is LGHDT, CDR2 YNNKEL, per germline (reference sequence). The ends lost 0 bases at V and 1 base at J; junction bases unmatched: 5. The CDR3 length is 16 residues. CDR3 nucleotide sequence: TGTGCCAGCAGCCAAGATCCCAGGACAGGTAACTATGGCTACACCTTC. It translates to CASSQDPRTGNYGYTF.

The chain couples TRBV3-1 (or the pseudogene TRBV3-2) to TRBJ1-2; D is ambiguous. Trimming stripped 1 base from V and 4 bases from J, with 7 bases between. Germline V lookup: CDR1 LGHDT, CDR2 YNNKEL (reference sequence). There are 13 residues in the CDR3. Here the CDR3 DNA reads TGTGCCAGCAGCCAAGCTCAGGCCTATGGCTACACCTTC. Translated: CASSQAQAYGYTF.

V gene TRBV5-1 combines with J gene TRBJ1-1; 7 bases map to TRBD1. CDR1 and CDR2 from the germline V gene are SGHRS and YFSETQ. Unmatched junction bases numbered 3, after V lost 0 bases and J lost 1 base. This CDR3 contains 15 residues. CDR3 nucleotide sequence: TGCGCCAGCAGCTTGGGGGCAGGGGGGAACACTGAAGCTTTCTTT. This sequence encodes CASSLGAGGNTEAFF. Full variable domain (missing parts from reference TRBV5-1 and TRBJ1-1): KAGVTQTPRYLIKTRGQQVTLSCSPISGHRSVSWYQQTPGQGLQFLFEYFSETQRNKGNFPGRFSGRQFSNSRSEMNVSTLELGDSALYLCASSLGAGGNTEAFFGQGTRLTVV.